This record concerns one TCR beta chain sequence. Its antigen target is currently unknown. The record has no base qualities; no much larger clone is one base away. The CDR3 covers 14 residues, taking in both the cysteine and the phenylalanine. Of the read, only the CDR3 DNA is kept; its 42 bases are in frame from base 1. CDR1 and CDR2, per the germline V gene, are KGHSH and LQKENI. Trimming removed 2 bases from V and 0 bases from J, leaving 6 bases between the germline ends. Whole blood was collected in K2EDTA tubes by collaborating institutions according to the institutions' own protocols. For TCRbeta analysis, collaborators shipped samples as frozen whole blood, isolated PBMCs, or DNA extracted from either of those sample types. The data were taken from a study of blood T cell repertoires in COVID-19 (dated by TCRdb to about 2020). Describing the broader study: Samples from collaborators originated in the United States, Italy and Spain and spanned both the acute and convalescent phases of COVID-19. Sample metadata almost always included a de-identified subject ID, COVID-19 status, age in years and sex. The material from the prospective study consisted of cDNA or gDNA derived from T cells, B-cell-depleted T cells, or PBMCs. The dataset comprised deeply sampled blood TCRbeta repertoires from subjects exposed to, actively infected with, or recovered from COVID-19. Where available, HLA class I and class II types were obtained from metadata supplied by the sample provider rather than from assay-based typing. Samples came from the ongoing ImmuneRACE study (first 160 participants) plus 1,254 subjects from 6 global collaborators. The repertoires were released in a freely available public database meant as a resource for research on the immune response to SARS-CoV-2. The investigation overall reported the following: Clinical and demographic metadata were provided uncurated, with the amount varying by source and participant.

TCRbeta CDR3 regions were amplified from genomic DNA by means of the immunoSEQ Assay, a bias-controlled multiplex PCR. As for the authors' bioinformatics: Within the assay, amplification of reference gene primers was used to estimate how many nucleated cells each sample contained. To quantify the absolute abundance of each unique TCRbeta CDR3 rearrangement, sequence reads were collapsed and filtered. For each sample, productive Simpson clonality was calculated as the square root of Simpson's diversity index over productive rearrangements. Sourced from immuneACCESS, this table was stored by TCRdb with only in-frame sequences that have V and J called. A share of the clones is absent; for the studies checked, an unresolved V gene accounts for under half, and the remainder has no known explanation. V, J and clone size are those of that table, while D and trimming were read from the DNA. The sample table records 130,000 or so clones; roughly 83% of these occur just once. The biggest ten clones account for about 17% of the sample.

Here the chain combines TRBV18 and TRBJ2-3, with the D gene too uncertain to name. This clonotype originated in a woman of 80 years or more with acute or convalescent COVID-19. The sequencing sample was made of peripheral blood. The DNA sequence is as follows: TGTGCCAGCTCACCAAGCCTCAGCACAGATACGCAGTATTTT. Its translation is CASSPSLSTDTQYF.